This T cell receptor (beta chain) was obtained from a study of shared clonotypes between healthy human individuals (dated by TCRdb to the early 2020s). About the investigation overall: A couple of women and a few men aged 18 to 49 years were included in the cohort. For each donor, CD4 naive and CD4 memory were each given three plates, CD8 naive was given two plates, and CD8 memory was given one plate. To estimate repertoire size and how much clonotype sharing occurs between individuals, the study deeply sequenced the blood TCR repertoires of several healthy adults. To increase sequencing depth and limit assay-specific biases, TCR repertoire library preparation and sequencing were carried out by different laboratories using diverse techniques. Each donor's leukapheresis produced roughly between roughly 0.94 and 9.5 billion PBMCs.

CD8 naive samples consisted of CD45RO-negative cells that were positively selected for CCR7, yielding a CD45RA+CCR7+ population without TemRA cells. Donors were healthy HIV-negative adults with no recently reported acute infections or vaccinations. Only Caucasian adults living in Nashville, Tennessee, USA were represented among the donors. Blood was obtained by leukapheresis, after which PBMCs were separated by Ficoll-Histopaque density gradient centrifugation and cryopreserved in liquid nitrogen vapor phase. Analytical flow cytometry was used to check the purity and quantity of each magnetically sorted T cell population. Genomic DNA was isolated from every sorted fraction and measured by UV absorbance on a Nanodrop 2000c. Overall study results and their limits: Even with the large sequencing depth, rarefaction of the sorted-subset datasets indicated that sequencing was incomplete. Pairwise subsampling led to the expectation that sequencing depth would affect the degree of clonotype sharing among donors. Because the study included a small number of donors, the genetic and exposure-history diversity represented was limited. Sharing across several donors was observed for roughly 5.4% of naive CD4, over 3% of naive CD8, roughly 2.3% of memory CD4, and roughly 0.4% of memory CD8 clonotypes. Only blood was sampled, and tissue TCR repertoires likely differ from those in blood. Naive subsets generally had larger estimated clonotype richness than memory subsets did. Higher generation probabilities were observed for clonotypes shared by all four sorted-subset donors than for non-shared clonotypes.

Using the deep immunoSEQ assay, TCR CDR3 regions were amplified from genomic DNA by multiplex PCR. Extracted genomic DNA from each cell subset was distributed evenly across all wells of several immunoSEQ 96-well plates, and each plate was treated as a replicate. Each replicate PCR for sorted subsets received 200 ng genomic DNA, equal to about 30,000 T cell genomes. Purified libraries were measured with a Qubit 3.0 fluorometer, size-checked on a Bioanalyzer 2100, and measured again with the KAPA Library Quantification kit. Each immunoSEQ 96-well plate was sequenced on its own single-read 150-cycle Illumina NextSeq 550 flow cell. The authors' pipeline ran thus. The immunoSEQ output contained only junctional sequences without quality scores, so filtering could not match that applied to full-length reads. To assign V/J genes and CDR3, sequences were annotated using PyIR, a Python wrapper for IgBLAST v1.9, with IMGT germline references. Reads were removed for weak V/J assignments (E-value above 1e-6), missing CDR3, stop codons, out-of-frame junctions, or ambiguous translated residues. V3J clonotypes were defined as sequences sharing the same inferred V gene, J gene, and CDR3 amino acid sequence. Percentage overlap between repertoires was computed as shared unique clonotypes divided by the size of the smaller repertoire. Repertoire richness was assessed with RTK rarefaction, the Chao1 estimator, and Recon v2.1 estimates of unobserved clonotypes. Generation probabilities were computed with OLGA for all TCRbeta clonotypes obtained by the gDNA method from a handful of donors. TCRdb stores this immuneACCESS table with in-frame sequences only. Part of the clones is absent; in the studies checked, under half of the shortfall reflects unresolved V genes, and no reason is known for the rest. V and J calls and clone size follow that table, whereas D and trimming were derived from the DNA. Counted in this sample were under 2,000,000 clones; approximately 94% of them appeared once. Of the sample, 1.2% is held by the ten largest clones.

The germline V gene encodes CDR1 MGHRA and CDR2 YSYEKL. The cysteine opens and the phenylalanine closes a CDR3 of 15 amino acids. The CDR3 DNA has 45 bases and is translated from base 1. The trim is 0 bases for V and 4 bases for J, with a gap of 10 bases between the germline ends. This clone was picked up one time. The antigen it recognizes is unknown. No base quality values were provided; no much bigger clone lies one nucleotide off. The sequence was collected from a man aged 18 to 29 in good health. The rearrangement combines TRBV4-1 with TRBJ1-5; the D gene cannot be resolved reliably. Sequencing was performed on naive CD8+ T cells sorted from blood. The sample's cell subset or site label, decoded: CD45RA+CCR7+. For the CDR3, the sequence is CASSQDWQPNQPQHF. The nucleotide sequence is TGCGCCAGCAGCCAAGATTGGCAGCCAAATCAGCCCCAGCATTTT.